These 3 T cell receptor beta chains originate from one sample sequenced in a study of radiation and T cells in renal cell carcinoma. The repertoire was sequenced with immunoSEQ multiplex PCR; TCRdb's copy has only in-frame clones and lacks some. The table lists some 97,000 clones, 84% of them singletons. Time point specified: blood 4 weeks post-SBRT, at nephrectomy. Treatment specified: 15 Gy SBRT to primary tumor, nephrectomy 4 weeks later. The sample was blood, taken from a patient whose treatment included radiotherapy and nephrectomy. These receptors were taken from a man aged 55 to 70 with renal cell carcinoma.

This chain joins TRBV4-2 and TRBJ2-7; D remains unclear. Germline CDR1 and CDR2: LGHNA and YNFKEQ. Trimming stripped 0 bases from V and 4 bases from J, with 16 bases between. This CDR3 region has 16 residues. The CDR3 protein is CASSQDPHRYDYEQYF. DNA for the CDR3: TGTGCCAGCAGCCAAGATCCCCACCGATACGATTACGAGCAGTACTTC.

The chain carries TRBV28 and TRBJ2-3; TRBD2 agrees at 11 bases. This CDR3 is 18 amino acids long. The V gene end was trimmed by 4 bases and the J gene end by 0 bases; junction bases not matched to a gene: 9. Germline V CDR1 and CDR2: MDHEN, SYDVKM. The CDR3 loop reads CASSYPGLAVISTDTQYF. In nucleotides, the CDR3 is TGTGCCAGCAGTTACCCGGGACTAGCGGTTATTAGCACAGATACGCAGTATTTT.

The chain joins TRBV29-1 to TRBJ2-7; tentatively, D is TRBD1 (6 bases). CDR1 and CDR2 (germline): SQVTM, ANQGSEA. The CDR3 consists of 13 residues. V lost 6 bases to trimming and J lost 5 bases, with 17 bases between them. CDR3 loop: CSVLIPTGHEQYF. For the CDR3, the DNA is TGCAGCGTCCTAATTCCAACAGGGCACGAGCAGTACTTC.